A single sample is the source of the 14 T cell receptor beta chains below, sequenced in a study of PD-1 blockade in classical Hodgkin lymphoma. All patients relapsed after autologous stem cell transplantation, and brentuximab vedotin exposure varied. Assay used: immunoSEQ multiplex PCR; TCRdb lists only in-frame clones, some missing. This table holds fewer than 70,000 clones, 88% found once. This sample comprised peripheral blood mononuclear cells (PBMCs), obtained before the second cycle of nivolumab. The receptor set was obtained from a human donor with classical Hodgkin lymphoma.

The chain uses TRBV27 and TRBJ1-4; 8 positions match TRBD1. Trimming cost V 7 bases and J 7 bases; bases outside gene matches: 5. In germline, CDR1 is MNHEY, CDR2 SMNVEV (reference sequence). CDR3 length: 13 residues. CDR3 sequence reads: CASKDRGSEKLFF. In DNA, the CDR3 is TGTGCCAGCAAAGACAGGGGTTCTGAAAAACTGTTTTTT. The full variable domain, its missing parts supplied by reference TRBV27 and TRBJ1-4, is EAQVTQNPRYLITVTGKKLTVTCSQNMNHEYMSWYRQDPGLGLRQIYYSMNVEVTDKGDVPEGYKVSRKEKRNFPLILESPSPNQTSLYFCASKDRGSEKLFFGSGTQLSVL.

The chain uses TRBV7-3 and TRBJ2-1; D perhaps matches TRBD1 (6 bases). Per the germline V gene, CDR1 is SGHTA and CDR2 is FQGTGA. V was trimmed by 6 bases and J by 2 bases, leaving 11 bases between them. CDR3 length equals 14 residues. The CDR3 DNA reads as TGTGCCAGCAGTTCAGGACAGACCTACAATGAGCAGTTCTTC. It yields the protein CASSSGQTYNEQFF.

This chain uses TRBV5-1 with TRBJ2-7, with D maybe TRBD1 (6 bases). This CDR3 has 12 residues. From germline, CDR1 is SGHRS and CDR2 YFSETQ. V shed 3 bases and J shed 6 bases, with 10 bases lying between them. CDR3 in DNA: TGCGCCAGCAGCTCAAACAGGGTCGAGCAGTACTTC. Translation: CASSSNRVEQYF.

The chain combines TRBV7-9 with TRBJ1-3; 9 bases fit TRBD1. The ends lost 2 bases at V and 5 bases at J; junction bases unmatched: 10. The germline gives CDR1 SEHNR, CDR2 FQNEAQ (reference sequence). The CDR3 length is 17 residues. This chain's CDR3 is CASSLNPVGQGRNTIYF. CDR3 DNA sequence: TGTGCCAGCAGCTTAAACCCGGTTGGACAGGGGAGAAACACCATATATTTT.

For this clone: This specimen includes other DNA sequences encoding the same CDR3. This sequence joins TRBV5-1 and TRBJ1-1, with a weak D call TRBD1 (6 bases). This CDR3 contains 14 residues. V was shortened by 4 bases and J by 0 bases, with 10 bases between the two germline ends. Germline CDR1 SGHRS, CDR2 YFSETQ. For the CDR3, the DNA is TGCGCCAGCAGCGAACAGGGAATGAACACTGAAGCTTTCTTT. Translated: CASSEQGMNTEAFF.

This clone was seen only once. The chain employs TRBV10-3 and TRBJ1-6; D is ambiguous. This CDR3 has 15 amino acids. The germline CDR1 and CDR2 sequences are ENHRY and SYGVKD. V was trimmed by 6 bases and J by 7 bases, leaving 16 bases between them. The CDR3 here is CAIRTTREGNSPLHF. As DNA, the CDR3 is TGTGCCATCAGGACGACCCGCGAGGGAAATTCACCCCTCCACTTT.

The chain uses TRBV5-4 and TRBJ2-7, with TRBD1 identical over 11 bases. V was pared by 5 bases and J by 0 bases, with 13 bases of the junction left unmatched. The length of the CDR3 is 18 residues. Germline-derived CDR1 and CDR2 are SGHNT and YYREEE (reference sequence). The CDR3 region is CASRGEPGGQGVSYEQYF. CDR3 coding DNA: TGTGCCAGCAGAGGAGAACCGGGGGGACAGGGGGTCTCCTACGAGCAGTACTTC.

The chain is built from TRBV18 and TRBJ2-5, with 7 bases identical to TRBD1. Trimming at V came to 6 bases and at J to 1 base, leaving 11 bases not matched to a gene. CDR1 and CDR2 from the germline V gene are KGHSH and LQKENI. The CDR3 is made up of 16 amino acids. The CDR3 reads CASSRQGLASQETQYF. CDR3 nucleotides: TGTGCCAGCTCGCGACAGGGTCTCGCTTCCCAAGAGACCCAGTACTTC.

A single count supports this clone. CDR3 amino acids: CASSLWVTQQETQYF. In DNA, the CDR3 is TGTGCCAGCAGTTTATGGGTAACACAACAAGAGACCCAGTACTTC. V and J are TRBV28 and TRBJ2-5; no clear D. V was clipped by 0 bases and J by 2 bases, with 10 bases between them. From germline, CDR1 is MDHEN and CDR2 SYDVKM. The CDR3 contains 15 residues.

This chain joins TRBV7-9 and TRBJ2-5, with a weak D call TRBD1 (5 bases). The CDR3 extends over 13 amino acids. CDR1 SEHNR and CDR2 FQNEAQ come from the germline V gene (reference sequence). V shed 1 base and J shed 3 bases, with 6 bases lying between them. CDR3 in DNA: TGTGCCAGCAGCTTAGGACAGAAAGAGACCCAGTACTTC. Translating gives CASSLGQKETQYF.

The CDR3 reads CATSRRLAGNTGELFF. The DNA of the CDR3 is TGTGCCACCAGCAGACGACTAGCGGGAAACACCGGGGAGCTGTTTTTT. This chain uses TRBV15 with TRBJ2-2; 11 nucleotides align to TRBD2. V shed 2 bases, J shed 2 bases, and the junction held 1 base outside the gene matches. CDR1 is LNHNV, CDR2 YYDKDF, per germline (reference sequence). This CDR3 region has 16 residues.

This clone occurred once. The DNA for the CDR3 is TGCGCCAGCAGCTTACTGGTCGGTACCTACGAGCAGTACTTC. Translating it yields CASSLLVGTYEQYF. This chain joins TRBV5-1 and TRBJ2-7; no definite D call. The CDR3 length is 14 residues. V lost 2 bases and J lost 2, with 11 bases in between. The germline V gene has CDR1 SGHRS and CDR2 YFSETQ.

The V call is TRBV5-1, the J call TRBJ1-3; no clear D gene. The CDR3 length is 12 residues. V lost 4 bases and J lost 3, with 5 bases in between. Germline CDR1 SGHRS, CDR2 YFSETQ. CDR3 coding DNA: TGCGCCAGCAGCCTGGATGGAAACACCATATATTTT. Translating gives CASSLDGNTIYF.

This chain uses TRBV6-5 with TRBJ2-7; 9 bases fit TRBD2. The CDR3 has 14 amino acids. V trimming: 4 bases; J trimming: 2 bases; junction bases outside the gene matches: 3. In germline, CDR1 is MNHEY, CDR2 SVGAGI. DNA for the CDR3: TGTGCCAGCAGTTCCAGCGGGGGGCCCTACGAGCAGTACTTC. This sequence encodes CASSSSGGPYEQYF.